These 30 T cell receptor beta chains originate from one sample sequenced in a study of blood T cells in healthy people across ages. The second PCR ran about 6 to 11 cycles with a sample-barcoded 5' primer and J-beta primers. TCRdb used MiXCR to reprocess the 5' RACE reads, holding one entry per CDR3 protein. The sample holds more than 1,000,000 distinct CDR3 sequences, under 30% seen once. These data are also associated with another study on T cells of mothers and their children.

Material for sequencing was blood. Receptor source: a girl aged 2-10 years in good health.

This clonotype was detected only a few times. This chain connects TRBV10-1 to TRBJ2-7, with D possibly matching TRBD2 (5 bases). Germline assignment: CDR1 WNHNN and CDR2 SYGVQD (reference sequence). Trimming took 6 bases from V and 2 from J, leaving 8 bases between them. This CDR3 region has 12 residues. CDR3: CASRPGAYEQYF. The CDR3 DNA reads TGCGCCAGCAGGCCCGGGGCCTACGAGCAGTACTTC.

This clonotype was counted between two and nine times. V gene TRBV27 combines with J gene TRBJ1-5, with D unclear. The CDR3 has 12 residues. Germline V gene lookup returns CDR1 MNHEY and CDR2 SMNVEV (reference sequence). Trimming cost V 5 bases and J 4 bases, with 6 bases left between them. The DNA for the CDR3 is TGTGCCAGCAGTACCCAAAATCAGCCCCAGCATTTT. This gives the protein CASSTQNQPQHF.

The V call is TRBV7-9, the J call TRBJ2-1; 8 bases agree with TRBD2. The trim removed 3 bases at V and 4 bases at J, leaving 8 bases unmatched. The V gene's germline CDR1 is SEHNR and CDR2 FQNEAQ (reference sequence). The CDR3 totals 16 residues. The CDR3 bases are TGTGCCAGCAGCTTCATCTCGACTAGCGTTTACAATGAGCAGTTCTTC. This encodes CASSFISTSVYNEQFF.

The rearrangement joins TRBV20-1 to TRBJ2-2; the match to TRBD2 covers 10 bases. After removal of 3 bases from V and 4 bases from J, the junction contained 11 bases not matched to a gene. Germline lookup yields CDR1 DFQATT and CDR2 SNEGSKA (reference sequence). The CDR3 is 17 amino acids. The CDR3 spells CSASASGGPLATGELFF. The CDR3 DNA reads as TGCAGTGCTAGTGCTAGCGGGGGTCCCTTAGCCACCGGGGAGCTGTTTTTT.

The rearrangement uses TRBV27 and TRBJ2-7; D possibly uses TRBD1 or TRBD2 (5 bases each). The germline gives CDR1 MNHEY, CDR2 SMNVEV (reference sequence). CDR3 length: 15 residues. V shed 3 bases and J shed 0 bases, with 12 bases lying between them. The CDR3 DNA reads as TGTGCCAGCAGTTTTTACGGGACGGCCTCCTACGAGCAGTACTTC. Translation: CASSFYGTASYEQYF.

Only a few counts were recorded for this clonotype. The chain carries TRBV11-2 and TRBJ2-2; 10 positions agree with TRBD2. The CDR3 extends over 20 amino acids. Per germline, CDR1 SGHAT and CDR2 FQNNGV. J gave up 1 base and V 6 bases, and 17 bases lay outside the gene matches. CDR3 nucleotide sequence: TGTGCCAGCAGACCAGCCCCCCTAGCGGGAGATAGCGGGAACACCGGGGAGCTGTTTTTT. The encoded protein is CASRPAPLAGDSGNTGELFF.

Here the CDR3 reads CASSGTVRDRSSYNEQFF. CDR3 in DNA: TGCGCCAGCAGTGGGACTGTGCGAGATAGAAGCTCCTACAATGAGCAGTTCTTC. This chain uses TRBV5-1 with TRBJ2-1; tentatively, D is TRBD2 (6 bases). The germline V gene encodes CDR1 SGHRS and CDR2 YFSETQ. Deletions cut 5 bases from V and 0 bases from J, with 21 bases between. There are 18 residues in the CDR3.

The chain combines TRBV29-1 with TRBJ1-2; D remains unclear. Trimming removed 4 bases at V and 3 bases at J, with 9 bases between. CDR1 SQVTM and CDR2 ANQGSEA come from the germline V gene. CDR3 size: 12 residues. The CDR3 region is CSVVESYYGYTF. CDR3 in DNA: TGCAGCGTTGTAGAGAGTTACTATGGCTACACCTTC. Supplemented by reference TRBV29-1 and TRBJ1-2, the full variable domain reads SAVISQKPSRDICQRGTSLTIQCQVDSQVTMMFWYRQQPGQSLTLIATANQGSEATYESGFVIDKFPISRPNLTFSTLTVSNMSPEDSSIYLCSVVESYYGYTFGSGTRLTVV.

Only one count was recorded for this clonotype. Written as DNA, the CDR3 is TGTGCCAGCACCTCGAGTAATTTGGACGAGCAGTACTTC. As protein: CASTSSNLDEQYF. V and J are TRBV28 and TRBJ2-7; D is unclear. The ends were cut back, 7 bases at V and 5 bases at J, with 15 bases in the middle. CDR1 and CDR2 (germline): MDHEN, SYDVKM. CDR3 length: 13 amino acids. The whole variable domain, remainder taken from reference TRBV28 and TRBJ2-7, is DVKVTQSSRYLVKRTGEKVFLECVQDMDHENMFWYRQDPGLGLRLIYFSYDVKMKEKGDIPEGYSVSREKKERFSLILESASTNQTSMYLCASTSSNLDEQYFGPGTRLTVT.

The rearrangement joins TRBV6-6 to TRBJ2-7; TRBD2 might be the D (6 bases). This CDR3 region has 17 residues. V was pared by 2 bases and J by 2 bases, with 19 bases between. Germline V lookup: CDR1 MNHNY, CDR2 SVGAGI (reference sequence). As DNA, the CDR3 is TGTGCCAGCAGTTACCCAGTTTTGGGGGGAGACCCCTACGAGCAGTACTTC. As protein: CASSYPVLGGDPYEQYF.

The V and J genes are TRBV5-1 and TRBJ1-5; 7 bases line up with TRBD1. Trimming removed 4 bases from V and 6 bases from J; junction bases left unmatched: 7. Germline V gene data show CDR1 as SGHRS and CDR2 as YFSETQ. This CDR3 contains 14 residues. In nucleotides, the CDR3 is TGCGCCAGCAGCCCACGACAGGGAGGTCAGCCCCAGCATTTT. It yields the protein CASSPRQGGQPQHF.

This chain connects TRBV28 to TRBJ2-2; 8 bases line up with TRBD1. The J segment lost 1 base and the V segment lost 1 base, leaving 8 bases of the junction unmatched. Germline assignment: CDR1 MDHEN and CDR2 SYDVKM. The CDR3 is 18 residues long. CDR3: CASSLLWAGTGNTGELFF. CDR3 nucleotides: TGTGCCAGCAGTTTATTATGGGCCGGGACAGGGAACACCGGGGAGCTGTTTTTT.

CDR3 amino acids: CASSLSPVGGYTF. DNA of the CDR3: TGTGCCAGCAGTTTATCCCCAGTCGGTGGCTACACCTTC. The V gene is TRBV12-3 or TRBV12-4, the J gene TRBJ1-2; the D is unclear. This CDR3 comprises 13 residues. Trimming removed 2 bases from V and 7 bases from J, with 11 bases in between.

Notes on this clonotype: A junction end diverges from the germline sequence, so it may reflect a read error. This sequence joins TRBV5-1 and TRBJ2-1; 13 bases fit TRBD2. Looked up from germline, CDR1 is SGHRS and CDR2 is YFSETQ. This CDR3 has 15 residues. As DNA, the CDR3 is TGCGCCAGCTCGGGACTAGCGGGGAACTACTATGAGCAGTTCTTC. This encodes CASSGLAGNYYEQFF.

The rearrangement joins TRBV4-3 to TRBJ1-4; D perhaps matches TRBD1 (6 bases). The V gene's germline CDR1 is LGHNA and CDR2 YSLEER. This CDR3 has 15 residues. V was trimmed by 4 bases and J by 4 bases, leaving 13 bases between them. The CDR3 protein is CASSPRTVLNEKLFF. The CDR3 DNA reads TGCGCCAGCAGCCCTCGGACAGTCCTTAATGAAAAACTGTTTTTT.

The chain couples TRBV5-1 to TRBJ2-7; 8 bases are shared with TRBD1. After removal of 2 bases from V and 5 bases from J, the junction contained 9 bases not matched to a gene. The CDR3 has 15 amino acids. CDR1 and CDR2 (germline): SGHRS, YFSETQ. The CDR3 reads CASSFSGGLGDEQYF. The CDR3 DNA follows: TGCGCCAGCAGCTTCTCAGGGGGCTTAGGGGACGAGCAGTACTTC. Supplemented by reference TRBV5-1 and TRBJ2-7, the full variable domain reads KAGVTQTPRYLIKTRGQQVTLSCSPISGHRSVSWYQQTPGQGLQFLFEYFSETQRNKGNFPGRFSGRQFSNSRSEMNVSTLELGDSALYLCASSFSGGLGDEQYFGPGTRLTVT.

This clonotype was picked up a small number of times. Mismatch with germline at one junction end may stem from a read error. V gene TRBV4-3 combines with J gene TRBJ2-5; D not resolved. The CDR3 has 10 amino acids. Per germline, CDR1 LGHNA and CDR2 YSLEER. The CDR3 DNA is TGCGCCAGCAGCACAGAGATCCAGTACTTC. Translating gives CASSTEIQYF.

The chain is built from TRBV6-5 and TRBJ2-2, with 7 nucleotides matching TRBD1. The V and J ends lost 6 bases and 4 bases, in that order; junction bases with no gene match: 8. The CDR3 sequence is 15 residues long. The germline V gene encodes CDR1 MNHEY and CDR2 SVGAGI. This CDR3 is CASRDEGGLTGELFF. The CDR3 bases are TGTGCCAGCAGAGACGAAGGGGGCCTCACCGGGGAGCTGTTTTTT.

The CDR3 DNA follows: TGTGCCAGCAGTGGGGACAGGCAGAACACTGAAGCTTTCTTT. Its translation: CASSGDRQNTEAFF. This chain joins TRBV2 and TRBJ1-1; 8 positions agree with TRBD1. The J segment lost 1 base and the V segment lost 4 bases, leaving 2 bases of the junction unmatched. Germline loops: CDR1 SNHLY, CDR2 FYNNEI. This CDR3 comprises 14 residues.

The J gene is TRBJ2-3, the V gene TRBV5-1; 11 nucleotides line up with TRBD2. The CDR3 is 16 amino acids. V lost 3 bases and J lost 4; bases outside the gene matches: 7. Germline assignment: CDR1 SGHRS and CDR2 YFSETQ. As DNA, the CDR3 is TGCGCCAGCAGCTCAGTAGCGGGAGGGCTGGCAGATACGCAGTATTTT. Translating it yields CASSSVAGGLADTQYF.

CDR3: CASSPVAGGRTDTQYF. CDR3 nucleotides: TGTGCCAGCAGCCCCGTAGCGGGGGGGAGAACAGATACGCAGTATTTT. V gene TRBV13 combines with J gene TRBJ2-3; 11 bases fit TRBD2. Looked up from germline, CDR1 is PRHDT and CDR2 is FYEKMQ (reference sequence). The CDR3 totals 16 residues. Trimming took 5 bases from V and 3 from J; bases not matched to a gene: 7. The full variable domain, completed using reference TRBV13 and TRBJ2-3, is AAGVIQSPRHLIKEKRETATLKCYPIPRHDTVYWYQQGPGQDPQFLISFYEKMQSDKGSIPDRFSAQQFSDYHSELNMSSLELGDSALYFCASSPVAGGRTDTQYFGPGTRLTVL.

The chain carries TRBV28 and TRBJ2-1, with a tentative D call TRBD2 (6 bases). The J call is in doubt because the DNA end fits TRBJ2-7 better. The CDR3 sequence is 17 residues long. The V gene's germline CDR1 is MDHEN and CDR2 SYDVKM. For the CDR3, the DNA is TGTGCCAGCACGGGTTTATGGGCTAGCGCGACTCCGTACGAGCAGTACTTC. This sequence encodes CASTGLWASATPYEQYF.

The chain's CDR3 is CSVVTAAGNTIYF. As DNA, the CDR3 is TGCAGCGTTGTGACAGCAGCCGGAAACACCATATATTTT. The chain employs TRBV29-1 and TRBJ1-3; TRBD1 is a possible D gene (5 bases). From germline, CDR1 is SQVTM and CDR2 ANQGSEA. CDR3 size: 13 residues. V dropped 4 bases and J dropped 4 bases, with 11 bases sitting between them. Full variable domain (outside the CDR3, taken from reference TRBV29-1 and TRBJ1-3): SAVISQKPSRDICQRGTSLTIQCQVDSQVTMMFWYRQQPGQSLTLIATANQGSEATYESGFVIDKFPISRPNLTFSTLTVSNMSPEDSSIYLCSVVTAAGNTIYFGEGSWLTVV.

The genes are TRBV12-3 or TRBV12-4 and TRBJ2-2; the D gene is possibly TRBD1 (5 bases). There are 15 residues in the CDR3. Trimming took 1 base from V and 6 from J, leaving 12 bases between them. The CDR3 loop reads CASSLDSRVAGELFF. In DNA form, the CDR3 reads TGTGCCAGCAGTTTAGATAGCAGGGTGGCCGGGGAGCTGTTTTTT.

V gene TRBV21-1 combines with J gene TRBJ2-7; whether TRBD1, the table's D call, matches the DNA was not checked. TRBV21-1 is labeled a pseudogene. CDR3 length equals 16 residues. CDR3 sequence reads: CASSKDNRDSSYEQYF. In nucleotides, the CDR3 is TGTGCCAGCAGCAAAGATAACCGGGACAGCTCCTACGAGCAGTACTTC.

This chain uses TRBV21-1 with TRBJ1-1; whether TRBD1, the table's D call, matches the DNA was not checked. TRBV21-1 is shown as a pseudogene. The CDR3 has 16 amino acids. The CDR3 region is CASSKEGADLNTEAFF. The CDR3 coding sequence is TGTGCCAGCAGCAAAGAGGGGGCGGACCTGAACACTGAAGCTTTCTTT.

The rearrangement links TRBV12-3 or TRBV12-4 to TRBJ1-1, with TRBD1 matching 7 bases. Germline trimming cut 5 bases from V and 12 bases from J; bases unmatched to any gene: 9. There are 12 residues in the CDR3. The CDR3 DNA reads as TGTGCCAGCAGTGGTAGAACAGGGGCCACTTTCTTT. This gives the protein CASSGRTGATFF.

The chain combines TRBV5-1 with TRBJ1-4; 7 bases map to TRBD1. The CDR3 runs 14 residues. J lost 7 bases, V lost 4 bases, and 7 bases had no gene match. Germline V gene lookup returns CDR1 SGHRS and CDR2 YFSETQ. In DNA form, the CDR3 reads TGCGCCAGCAGCATTGGGACAGCGAGTGAAAAACTGTTTTTT. This codes for CASSIGTASEKLFF.

V and J are TRBV3-1 and TRBJ2-7, with unresolved D. TRBJ2-5 explains the end of the DNA better; the J call may be wrong. Germline V gene data show CDR1 as LGHDT and CDR2 as YNNKEL (reference sequence). The CDR3 is 15 amino acids. Here the CDR3 DNA reads TGTGCCAGCAGCCAAGACCCGGGTCCTGAAGAGACCCAGTACTTC. Translation: CASSQDPGPEETQYF.

The sample holds a few counts of this clonotype. The chain couples TRBV2 to TRBJ1-4; 7 nucleotides match TRBD1. The CDR3 is 11 amino acids. The V gene's germline CDR1 is SNHLY and CDR2 FYNNEI. V gave up 4 bases and J gave up 10 bases; unmatched junction bases: 0. The CDR3 here is CASSGDRKLFF. The CDR3 coding sequence is TGTGCCAGCAGTGGGGACAGAAAACTGTTTTTT.